Following are 16 T cell receptor beta chains from one sample sequenced in a study of cytomegalovirus exposure and HLA in healthy donors. The PCR made use of 60 Vbeta and 13 Jbeta primers. Using immunoSEQ multiplex PCR, the repertoire was profiled, and TCRdb retains in-frame clones only, with some absent. The data hold over 150,000 clones, with around four fifths observed a single time. The specimen was PBMCs. The receptors derive from a woman aged 45-65 years in good health and CMV-seronegative.

The chain carries TRBV4-3 and TRBJ1-1; D ambiguous. Trimming left V 2 bases short and J 0 bases short, with 10 bases between. There are 15 residues in the CDR3. Germline lookup yields CDR1 LGHNA and CDR2 YSLEER. The CDR3 reads CASSQNRVLNTEAFF. CDR3 DNA: TGCGCCAGCAGCCAAAACCGGGTCCTGAACACTGAAGCTTTCTTT.

This clone appeared a few times. This chain connects TRBV5-1 to TRBJ1-4; 8 bases agree with TRBD1. Germline CDR1 and CDR2: SGHRS and YFSETQ. The CDR3 consists of 15 residues. Trimming at V came to 4 bases and at J to 2 bases, leaving 4 bases not matched to a gene. CDR3 sequence reads: CASSIGQGTNEKLFF. CDR3 DNA: TGCGCCAGCAGCATCGGACAGGGCACTAATGAAAAACTGTTTTTT.

This chain links TRBV18 with TRBJ2-2; 8 nucleotides line up with TRBD1. Germline lookup yields CDR1 KGHSH and CDR2 LQKENI. V trimming: 6 bases; J trimming: 5 bases; junction bases outside the gene matches: 5. This CDR3 spans 14 amino acids. CDR3 sequence (DNA): TGTGCCAGCTCTGGGACAGGTCGGACCGGGGAGCTGTTTTTT. It specifies CASSGTGRTGELFF.

The V call is TRBV19, the J call TRBJ2-2; 11 bases agree with TRBD2. Germline V gene lookup returns CDR1 LNHDA and CDR2 SQIVND (reference sequence). This CDR3 comprises 17 residues. J was trimmed by 0 bases and V by 8 bases; bases with no gene match: 8. The CDR3 reads CASLKLAGASNTGELFF. The DNA of the CDR3 is TGTGCCAGTTTAAAACTAGCGGGGGCCTCGAACACCGGGGAGCTGTTTTTT.

The chain employs TRBV14 and TRBJ2-7, with TRBD2 matching over 10 bases. J gave up 3 bases and V 4 bases, and 9 bases lay outside the gene matches. Per germline, CDR1 SGHDN and CDR2 FVKESK. The CDR3 consists of 16 residues. The CDR3 coding sequence is TGTGCCAGCAGCCGGCCGCTAGCGGGGGACCGCTACGAGCAGTACTTC. Its translation is CASSRPLAGDRYEQYF.

The chain is built from TRBV27 and TRBJ1-6; 9 bases fit TRBD1. Germline CDR1 MNHEY, CDR2 SMNVEV (reference sequence). The CDR3 length is 15 residues. J was trimmed by 4 bases and V by 10 bases; bases with no gene match: 8. CDR3 in amino acids: CAILDRGGYNSPLHF. The CDR3 coding sequence is TGTGCCATCTTAGACAGGGGGGGATATAATTCACCCCTCCACTTT.

The J gene is TRBJ1-3, the V gene TRBV9; weak D call: TRBD1 (6 bases). Trimming shortened V by 7 bases and J by 6 bases, and 17 bases separated the two germline ends. Germline CDR1 SGDLS, CDR2 YYNGEE. CDR3 length equals 14 residues. CDR3 nucleotides: TGTGCCAGCGGACGAACAGGGTTGGAAAACACCATATATTTT. Its protein product is CASGRTGLENTIYF. Variable domain in full (rest from reference TRBV9 and TRBJ1-3): DSGVTQTPKHLITATGQRVTLRCSPRSGDLSVYWYQQSLDQGLQFLIQYYNGEERAKGNILERFSAQQFPDLHSELNLSSLELGDSALYFCASGRTGLENTIYFGEGSWLTVV.

V and J are TRBV28 and TRBJ1-4; TRBD1 is a possible D gene (6 bases). The V end was cut by 5 bases, the J end by 3 bases, with 22 bases between. CDR3 length equals 18 residues. Germline CDR1 reads MDHEN; CDR2 reads SYDVKM. CDR3 nucleotides: TGTGCCAGCAGTCCTTCCCTGAATTTGGGGGCATCTAATGAAAAACTGTTTTTT. Protein product: CASSPSLNLGASNEKLFF. Full variable domain (outside the CDR3, taken from reference TRBV28 and TRBJ1-4): DVKVTQSSRYLVKRTGEKVFLECVQDMDHENMFWYRQDPGLGLRLIYFSYDVKMKEKGDIPEGYSVSREKKERFSLILESASTNQTSMYLCASSPSLNLGASNEKLFFGSGTQLSVL.

This clone was observed a single time. This sequence joins TRBV7-6 and TRBJ2-5; weak D call: TRBD2 (6 bases). The CDR3 is 15 amino acids. CDR1 and CDR2 from the germline V gene are SGHVS and FNYEAQ. Trimming took off 3 bases at V and 9 bases at J, with 20 bases between the two ends. The CDR3 sequence: CASSFQAGTSGSQYF. The CDR3 region has the DNA TGTGCCAGCAGCTTTCAGGCGGGGACCTCCGGGTCCCAGTACTTC. The whole variable domain, filled in from reference TRBV7-6 and TRBJ2-5, reads GAGVSQSPRYKVTKRGQDVALRCDPISGHVSLYWYRQALGQGPEFLTYFNYEAQQDKSGLPNDRFSAERPEGSISTLTIQRTEQRDSAMYRCASSFQAGTSGSQYFGPGTRLLVL.

A single count supports this clone. This chain connects TRBV19 to TRBJ1-1, with a tentative D call TRBD1 (6 bases). Trimming took off 4 bases at V and 1 base at J, with 10 bases between the two ends. Germline V gene lookup returns CDR1 LNHDA and CDR2 SQIVND (reference sequence). The CDR3 totals 14 residues. Here the CDR3 reads CASSNRERNTEAFF. CDR3 DNA: TGTGCCAGTAGTAACAGGGAGAGGAACACTGAAGCTTTCTTT.

The genes are TRBV5-6 and TRBJ1-4; 9 nucleotides agree with TRBD1. CDR3 size: 14 residues. The ends lost 3 bases at V and 5 bases at J; junction bases unmatched: 2. Germline V gene data show CDR1 as SGHDT and CDR2 as YYEEEE. CDR3 region: CASSYGTGNEKLFF. CDR3 coding DNA: TGTGCCAGCAGCTACGGGACAGGGAATGAAAAACTGTTTTTT.

This clone was recorded only once. The chain combines TRBV5-6 with TRBJ1-3; TRBD1 matches at 7 bases. The ends lost 0 bases at V and 0 bases at J; junction bases unmatched: 3. The germline CDR1 and CDR2 sequences are SGHDT and YYEEEE. CDR3 length equals 16 residues. CDR3 sequence reads: CASSLGGGRSGNTIYF. The CDR3 DNA sequence: TGTGCCAGCAGCTTGGGAGGGGGCCGCTCTGGAAACACCATATATTTT.

CDR3 residues: CASREQGNYGYTF. CDR3 DNA: TGTGCCAGCAGAGAACAGGGTAACTATGGCTACACCTTC. V gene TRBV6-1 combines with J gene TRBJ1-2, with D tentatively TRBD1 (6 bases). CDR3 length: 13 amino acids. Trimming shortened V by 6 bases and J by 1 base, and 9 bases separated the two germline ends. Germline values: CDR1 MNHNS, CDR2 SASEGT.

The V and J genes are TRBV7-2 and TRBJ2-5; 7 bases agree with TRBD1. The ends lost 4 bases at V and 7 bases at J; junction bases unmatched: 9. This CDR3 is 14 amino acids long. The V gene's germline CDR1 is SGHTA and CDR2 FQGNSA. The CDR3 loop is CASSSYRGSGTQYF. Written as DNA, the CDR3 is TGTGCCAGCAGCTCTTACAGGGGTAGTGGGACCCAGTACTTC.

The J gene is TRBJ2-5, the V gene TRBV4-2, with TRBD2 identical over 7 bases. The V and J ends lost 0 bases and 5 bases, in that order; junction bases with no gene match: 9. Germline V gene sequence: CDR1 LGHNA, CDR2 YNFKEQ. This CDR3 is built from 16 residues. The CDR3 loop is CASSQDYALAMETQYF. The DNA for the CDR3 is TGTGCCAGCAGCCAAGACTATGCACTAGCGATGGAGACCCAGTACTTC.

This rearrangement joins TRBV27 to TRBJ2-1, with a possible D match to TRBD2 (6 bases). V was cut by 6 bases and J by 4 bases, with 13 bases left in between. The germline V gene encodes CDR1 MNHEY and CDR2 SMNVEV (reference sequence). The CDR3 totals 14 residues. For the CDR3, the DNA is TGTGCCAGCAGCAAGCTAGCGATTTACAATGAGCAGTTCTTC. Its translation: CASSKLAIYNEQFF.